This TCR beta chain was identified in a study of cytomegalovirus exposure and HLA in healthy donors. Study background: Both the 120 validation repertoires and the 666 first-cohort repertoires used the same platform, as reported by a later analysis. Study-level findings and limits: Listed as cytomegalovirus-associated were roughly 180 TCR beta chains.

About this clone: What it binds is not known.

Method: immunoSEQ multiplex PCR; TCRdb's copy keeps in-frame clones and lacks some. The sample carries 250,000 to 300,000 clones, around 89% recorded once. Germline lookup yields CDR1 GTSNPN and CDR2 SVGIG (reference sequence). The length of the CDR3 is 14 residues. V shed 1 base, J shed 8 bases, and the junction held 6 bases outside the gene matches. Sample: PBMCs. The chain carries TRBV30 and TRBJ1-1, with 11 bases identical to TRBD1. The source of this sequence is a young woman in good health and CMV-seronegative. This CDR3 reads CAWSGIRTGGEAFF. CDR3 coding DNA: TGTGCCTGGAGTGGGATACGGACAGGGGGCGAAGCTTTCTTT.